The 24 T cell receptor beta chains reported below all come from one sample, sequenced in a study of blood T cell repertoires in COVID-19. Profiling relied on immunoSEQ multiplex PCR, and the TCRdb table lists in-frame clones only, not all of them. The data show over 100,000 clones, with under 90% seen just once and almost 8.5% held by the top ten. What was sequenced was peripheral blood. Every receptor here comes from a woman aged 55-70 years with active or convalescent COVID-19.

V and J are TRBV11-3 and TRBJ2-3; TRBD2 matches at 9 bases. Germline V lookup: CDR1 SGHNT, CDR2 YENEEA. The CDR3 is 15 amino acids. V trimming: 1 base; J trimming: 4 bases; junction bases outside the gene matches: 3. The CDR3 reads CASSLGGGASDTQYF. The CDR3, as DNA: TGTGCCAGCAGCTTAGGCGGGGGGGCTTCAGATACGCAGTATTTT.

The chain links TRBV28 to TRBJ2-7; maybe TRBD1 (6 bases). Deletions cut 5 bases from V and 6 bases from J, with 17 bases between. This CDR3 has 14 residues. Germline values: CDR1 MDHEN, CDR2 SYDVKM. This CDR3 reads CASSLQGISREQYF. The CDR3 bases are TGTGCCAGCAGTCTACAGGGTATAAGTCGCGAGCAGTACTTC.

The J gene is TRBJ1-1, the V gene TRBV28, with 7 bases aligning to TRBD1. Per the germline V gene, CDR1 is MDHEN and CDR2 is SYDVKM. This CDR3 spans 15 amino acids. Trimming cost V 5 bases and J 5 bases; bases outside gene matches: 11. The CDR3 reads CASSTPDRKWTEAFF. The CDR3 DNA sequence: TGTGCCAGCAGTACCCCGGACAGGAAGTGGACTGAAGCTTTCTTT.

The CDR3 protein is CASSRELGEQFF. CDR3 coding DNA: TGTGCCAGCAGCCGGGAGTTAGGAGAGCAGTTCTTC. This chain joins TRBV3-1 (or the pseudogene TRBV3-2) and TRBJ2-1; a possible D gene is TRBD2 (5 bases). The length of the CDR3 is 12 residues. The V gene lost 4 bases and the J gene lost 10 bases, with 11 bases spanning the gap. Germline V CDR1 and CDR2: LGHDT, YNNKEL (reference sequence).

This clone has a handful of counts. The genes are TRBV5-1 and TRBJ1-1; D may be TRBD1 (6 bases). This CDR3 has 16 residues. Trimming left V 1 base short and J 3 bases short, with 16 bases between. Germline CDR1 reads SGHRS; CDR2 reads YFSETQ. CDR3 coding DNA: TGCGCCAGCAGCTTGATAGGAACAGGGACATACACTGAAGCTTTCTTT. This codes for CASSLIGTGTYTEAFF.

The genes are TRBV6-2 or TRBV6-3 and TRBJ1-6, with D tentatively TRBD1 (5 bases). The V end was cut by 0 bases, the J end by 14 bases, with 14 bases between. The V gene's germline CDR1 is MNHEY and CDR2 SVGEGT. The CDR3 runs 14 residues. Here the CDR3 reads CASSYSGSWGALHF. For the CDR3, the DNA is TGTGCCAGCAGTTACTCGGGCAGTTGGGGGGCCCTCCACTTT.

This clone was observed a handful of times. V usage is TRBV10-1 and J usage is TRBJ2-7; the D is unclear. Germline values: CDR1 WNHNN, CDR2 SYGVQD (reference sequence). The CDR3 contains 14 residues. V was trimmed by 4 bases and J by 2 bases, leaving 12 bases between them. CDR3 coding DNA: TGCGCCAGCAGTGGAAACCTCTACCCCTACGAGCAGTACGTC. This gives the protein CASSGNLYPYEQYV.

The chain uses TRBV21-1 and TRBJ1-1. TRBV21-1 represents a pseudogene. The CDR3 has 16 amino acids. CDR3 nucleotide sequence: TGTGCCAGCCGTAAAACGGGGGACCTAATGAACACTGAAGCTTTCTTT. Translation: CASRKTGDLMNTEAFF.

CDR3 nucleotides: TGTGCCAGCAGCCGTGTCACGGGAGGGCCGGATGAGCAGTTCTTC. Translating it yields CASSRVTGGPDEQFF. The chain is built from TRBV5-4 and TRBJ2-1; 8 bases align to TRBD2. The CDR3 is 15 residues long. Germline loops: CDR1 SGHNT, CDR2 YYREEE (reference sequence). The V segment lost 4 bases and the J segment 8 bases; nucleotides outside the gene matches: 11.

The chain carries TRBV21-1 and TRBJ1-5; the D segment call TRBD1 is taken from the table without a DNA check. TRBV21-1 is marked as a pseudogene. This CDR3 spans 13 amino acids. This CDR3 is CASEPRRRQPQHF. CDR3 DNA sequence: TGTGCCAGCGAGCCCAGGCGTCGACAGCCCCAGCATTTT.

V usage is TRBV28 and J usage is TRBJ1-4; D gene unclear. The CDR3 extends over 12 amino acids. Per the germline V gene, CDR1 is MDHEN and CDR2 is SYDVKM. Trimming cost V 7 bases and J 8 bases, with 11 bases left between them. The CDR3 region is CASTGAEEKLFF. CDR3 sequence (DNA): TGTGCCAGCACCGGAGCCGAGGAAAAACTGTTTTTT.

The chain carries TRBV18 and TRBJ2-3; D is uncertain. CDR1 and CDR2 (germline): KGHSH, LQKENI. V lost 3 bases and J 1 base, leaving 8 bases between the germline ends. The CDR3 length is 14 residues. The CDR3 here is CASSPSSRTDTQYF. CDR3 sequence (DNA): TGTGCCAGCTCACCTAGCAGTCGCACAGATACGCAGTATTTT.

The CDR3: CASSLILAGVPDTQYF. The CDR3, as DNA: TGTGCCAGCAGCTTAATACTAGCGGGAGTGCCAGATACGCAGTATTTT. The chain links TRBV7-6 to TRBJ2-3; 11 nucleotides line up with TRBD2. The junction had 5 bases not matched to a gene; V was cut back by 2 bases and J by 4 bases. Per the germline V gene, CDR1 is SGHVS and CDR2 is FNYEAQ. This CDR3 region has 16 residues.

V usage is TRBV29-1 and J usage is TRBJ2-5; TRBD1 aligns across 10 bases. Per the germline V gene, CDR1 is SQVTM and CDR2 is ANQGSEA. The CDR3 totals 13 residues. V trimming: 6 bases; J trimming: 1 base; junction bases outside the gene matches: 2. The CDR3 loop is CSVGTGVQETQYF. The CDR3 nucleotides read TGCAGCGTAGGGACAGGGGTCCAAGAGACCCAGTACTTC.

The chain couples TRBV18 to TRBJ2-1; D possibly corresponds to TRBD2 (5 bases). Trimming took off 0 bases at V and 8 bases at J, with 14 bases between the two ends. From germline, CDR1 is KGHSH and CDR2 LQKENI. The CDR3 is made up of 15 amino acids. CDR3 bases: TGTGCCAGCTCACCACCCAGCGGAGGCGGAGATGAGCAGTTCTTC. This sequence encodes CASSPPSGGGDEQFF.

The chain links TRBV7-3 to TRBJ2-7; D not resolved. CDR3 length equals 15 residues. CDR1 and CDR2 from the germline V gene are SGHTA and FQGTGA. Between the trimmed V and J ends, which lost 0 bases and 2 bases, there was a span of 11 bases. The CDR3 coding sequence is TGTGCCAGCAGCTTAACGCCGGTCGGTCCCTACGAGCAGTACTTC. Amino acid sequence: CASSLTPVGPYEQYF.

V and J are TRBV9 and TRBJ2-1, with 7 bases aligning to TRBD2. There are 14 residues in the CDR3. The junction had 11 bases not matched to a gene; V was cut back by 4 bases and J by 10 bases. CDR1 and CDR2 from the germline V gene are SGDLS and YYNGEE. The CDR3 DNA sequence: TGTGCCAGCAGCAGCGGGACTGCGCTTGGGGAGCAGTTCTTC. Its protein is CASSSGTALGEQFF.

V gene TRBV5-1 combines with J gene TRBJ1-2; the match to TRBD1 covers 8 bases. The CDR3 consists of 14 residues. Germline assignment: CDR1 SGHRS and CDR2 YFSETQ. With V trimmed by 1 base and J by 8 bases, 7 bases remained unmatched. The CDR3 loop is CASSLTGGTSGYTF. CDR3 nucleotide sequence: TGCGCCAGCAGCTTGACAGGGGGGACTAGCGGCTACACCTTC. Together with reference TRBV5-1 and TRBJ1-2, the CDR3 gives the full variable domain: KAGVTQTPRYLIKTRGQQVTLSCSPISGHRSVSWYQQTPGQGLQFLFEYFSETQRNKGNFPGRFSGRQFSNSRSEMNVSTLELGDSALYLCASSLTGGTSGYTFGSGTRLTVV.

The chain couples TRBV5-6 to TRBJ2-3; 12 bases line up with TRBD2. Germline-derived CDR1 and CDR2 are SGHDT and YYEEEE. Trimming cost V 0 bases and J 2 bases; bases outside gene matches: 1. CDR3 size: 16 residues. CDR3 protein: CASSLGLAGATDTQYF. The CDR3 DNA sequence: TGTGCCAGCAGCTTGGGACTAGCGGGAGCCACAGATACGCAGTATTTT. Together with reference TRBV5-6 and TRBJ2-3, the CDR3 gives the full variable domain: DAGVTQSPTHLIKTRGQQVTLRCSPKSGHDTVSWYQQALGQGPQFIFQYYEEEERQRGNFPDRFSGHQFPNYSSELNVNALLLGDSALYLCASSLGLAGATDTQYFGPGTRLTVL.

The chain employs TRBV19 and TRBJ2-1; D gene uncertain. The germline V gene has CDR1 LNHDA and CDR2 SQIVND (reference sequence). This CDR3 comprises 11 residues. The V end lost 4 bases, the J end lost 9 bases, and 7 bases lay between the germline ends. For the CDR3, the DNA is TGTGCCAGTAGTACGCGGAGTGAGCAGTTCTTC. This encodes CASSTRSEQFF.

CDR3 loop: CASEGTVPNYGYTF. CDR3 sequence (DNA): TGTGCCAGCGAAGGGACAGTCCCTAACTATGGCTACACCTTC. This chain links TRBV19 with TRBJ1-2; 7 nucleotides align to TRBD1. The junction had 7 bases not matched to a gene; V was cut back by 9 bases and J by 0 bases. Per the germline V gene, CDR1 is LNHDA and CDR2 is SQIVND (reference sequence). The CDR3 is made up of 14 amino acids.

The chain joins TRBV28 to TRBJ1-2; unclear D gene. Per the germline V gene, CDR1 is MDHEN and CDR2 is SYDVKM. The CDR3 is 16 amino acids. Trimming took 11 bases from V and 4 from J, leaving 26 bases between them. CDR3: CAGKPAALGRIYGYTF. In nucleotides, the CDR3 is TGTGCCGGCAAGCCCGCAGCGCTGGGGAGAATCTATGGCTACACCTTC.

The CDR3 loop reads CASSQGRGAGDTQYF. CDR3 sequence (DNA): TGCGCCAGCAGCCAGGGGCGGGGGGCAGGAGATACGCAGTATTTT. V is TRBV4-3 and J is TRBJ2-3; 8 bases are a match to TRBD2. CDR3 length: 15 amino acids. Germline CDR1 is LGHNA and CDR2 is YSLEER. V was clipped by 3 bases and J by 5 bases; unmatched bases: 7.

The chain is built from TRBV2 and TRBJ1-1; no definite D call. CDR3 length: 13 residues. Germline V CDR1 and CDR2: SNHLY, FYNNEI. V was shortened by 4 bases and J by 1 base, with 7 bases between the two germline ends. The CDR3 DNA sequence: TGTGCCAGCAGTGTGAATAGGAACACTGAAGCTTTCTTT. It codes for CASSVNRNTEAFF.